This T cell receptor (beta chain) was found in a study of cytomegalovirus exposure and HLA in healthy donors. On the study more broadly: As an earlier analysis found, around 200 million T cells yielded 95 million to 130 million unique TCR beta sequences. Of the donors genotyped, several hundred in all, around 76% fell in the Caucasian-associated ancestry cluster. Notes on the study in general: A missense DCLRE1C variant was associated with V- and J-gene trimming of TCR beta chains in a later analysis, and an independent cohort replicated the association.

Concerning this clone: Its antigen remains unidentified.

From germline, CDR1 is LNHDA and CDR2 SQIVND (reference sequence). CDR3 length: 14 residues. Trimming pared 7 bases from V and 0 bases from J, leaving 12 bases between. The donors, nominally healthy at sampling, likely had unrecorded immune exposures. The study ran its PCR with 60 Vbeta and 13 Jbeta primers. Produced via immunoSEQ multiplex PCR; TCRdb's table is partial and in-frame only. The table has 150,000 to 200,000 clones, about 80% seen once. This clonotype originated in a woman aged 40 to 55 in good health and CMV-seronegative. Sequencing was done on a sample of PBMCs. The chain combines TRBV19 with TRBJ1-1; maybe TRBD1 (6 bases). Written as DNA, the CDR3 is TGTGCCAGTACCAGACAGGCTTTGAACACTGAAGCTTTCTTT. Encoded protein: CASTRQALNTEAFF.